The 6 T cell receptor beta chains below come from one sample, sequenced in a study of yellow fever vaccine responses in identical twins. MiXCR, applied by TCRdb to the RT-PCR reads, yields one record per CDR3 protein. Of 2,000 to 3,000 distinct CDR3 sequences in the sample, 65% to 90% were seen once. The sample in question was T cells from blood (PBMCs), unsorted or a sorted subset (not recorded which), obtained before or after yellow fever vaccination (not recorded which). The source is a woman between 18 and 30 years old who received the yellow fever vaccine.

The CDR3, as DNA: TGTGCCAGCAGCGCCGGACTACCCTATACCTTCGCAGATACGCAGTATTTT. This translates into CASSAGLPYTFADTQYF. The gene calls are TRBV9 and TRBJ2-3; D possibly corresponds to TRBD2 (6 bases). Per the germline V gene, CDR1 is SGDLS and CDR2 is YYNGEE. Trimming left V 3 bases short and J 4 bases short, with 21 bases between. The CDR3 sequence is 17 residues long.

V gene TRBV7-6 combines with J gene TRBJ1-5, with a weak D call TRBD1 (6 bases). This CDR3 is built from 13 residues. Germline CDR1 and CDR2: SGHVS and FNYEAQ. V was cut by 7 bases and J by 3 bases, with 10 bases left in between. The DNA for the CDR3 is TGTGCCAGCACCGCGGGGGCCAATCAGCCCCAGCATTTT. It encodes CASTAGANQPQHF.

J is TRBJ1-2 and V is TRBV29-1, with 7 bases that match TRBD1. Germline trimming cut 6 bases from V and 2 bases from J; bases unmatched to any gene: 6. This CDR3 region has 13 residues. Germline CDR1 reads SQVTM; CDR2 reads ANQGSEA. The CDR3 loop is CSVSDRANYGYTF. In nucleotides, the CDR3 is TGCAGCGTCTCCGACAGGGCAAACTATGGCTACACCTTC.

This clonotype turned up a few times. This chain connects TRBV13 to TRBJ1-3; unclear D gene. The CDR3 sequence is 13 residues long. The ends were cut back, 8 bases at V and 2 bases at J, with 10 bases in the middle. Looked up from germline, CDR1 is PRHDT and CDR2 is FYEKMQ (reference sequence). Here the CDR3 reads CASDRRAGNTIYF. The CDR3 DNA follows: TGTGCCAGCGACCGACGGGCTGGAAACACCATATATTTT.

The chain links TRBV15 to TRBJ1-1; D call uncertain. This CDR3 is 13 amino acids long. The germline CDR1 and CDR2 sequences are LNHNV and YYDKDF (reference sequence). V gave up 0 bases and J gave up 3 bases, with 5 bases separating them. The CDR3, as DNA: TGTGCCACCAGCAGAGAAAGGGACACTGAAGCTTTCTTT. As protein: CATSRERDTEAFF.

The chain uses TRBV11-1 and TRBJ2-1; tentative D call: TRBD1 (6 bases). The CDR3 runs 15 residues. V was trimmed by 8 bases and J by 7 bases, leaving 21 bases between them. Germline V gives CDR1 SGHAT, CDR2 FQDESV (reference sequence). CDR3 coding DNA: TGTGCCAGCGGAGAGACCGGGACATTTAGGAATGAGCAGTTCTTC. As protein: CASGETGTFRNEQFF.